This section outlines one TCR beta chain sequence together with its context. Its antigen is not yet known. No base quality values were provided; no much bigger clone lies one nucleotide off. CDR1 SGHRS and CDR2 YFSETQ were looked up in the germline V gene. Relative to germline, V is missing 6 bases and J is missing 4 bases, with 5 bases of the junction outside any gene match. From the cysteine through the phenylalanine, the CDR3 covers 14 amino acids. The sequence is cut down to CDR3 DNA, 42 bases in frame from base 1. The sample originates from a study of technical replicates of blood from a handful of donors (dated 2017 in TCRdb). The method behind the library was the immunoSEQ multiplex PCR assay. The table comes from immuneACCESS by way of TCRdb, which keeps in-frame sequences with V and J called. Part of the clones is missing from these tables; in studies checked, under half for an unresolved V gene and the rest for unknown reasons. This sample gives tens of thousands of clones in total; around 94% of them show up just once. The ten largest clones capture 0.26% of the sample.

Material for sequencing was T cells isolated from PBMCs. The clonotype originates from a human donor in good health. The sequence is built from TRBV5-1 and TRBJ2-3; 10 bases in the middle match TRBD2. The CDR3: CASNLAGDSDTQYF. The nucleotides are TGCGCCAGCAACCTAGCGGGAGATTCAGATACGCAGTATTTT.